This TCR beta chain was sequenced during a study of siplizumab effects on memory and regulatory T cells. Comments on this clone: Its antigen remains unknown.

CDR1 and CDR2 (germline): SNHLY, FYNNEI. Between the trimmed V and J ends, which lost 8 bases and 1 base, there was a span of 9 bases. The CDR3 consists of 12 residues. Points from the study as a whole: Proliferating siplizumab-culture Treg suppressive function went unconfirmed. Naive T cells looked more diverse than memory cells, and they looked like major contributors to the alloresponse. Roughly 80-95% of proliferating CD4+ or CD8+ clones lacked a naive or memory phenotype that could be assigned.

Per sample, 95,000 to 100,000 TCR templates were assayed. Assay used: immunoSEQ multiplex PCR; TCRdb lists only in-frame clones, some missing. The sample records fewer than 45,000 clones, 89% being singletons. Sequenced input: naive CD4+ T cells sorted from blood. This clonotype originated in a human donor in good health. The rearrangement joins TRBV2 to TRBJ2-7; D might be TRBD1 or TRBD2, each matching 6 bases. CDR3 sequence reads: CASGGQSYEQYF. Written as DNA, the CDR3 is TGTGCCAGCGGGGGGCAGTCCTACGAGCAGTACTTC. Supplemented by reference TRBV2 and TRBJ2-7, the full variable domain reads EPEVTQTPSHQVTQMGQEVILRCVPISNHLYFYWYRQILGQKVEFLVSFYNNEISEKSEIFDDQFSVERPDGSNFTLKIRSTKLEDSAMYFCASGGQSYEQYFGPGTRLTVT.